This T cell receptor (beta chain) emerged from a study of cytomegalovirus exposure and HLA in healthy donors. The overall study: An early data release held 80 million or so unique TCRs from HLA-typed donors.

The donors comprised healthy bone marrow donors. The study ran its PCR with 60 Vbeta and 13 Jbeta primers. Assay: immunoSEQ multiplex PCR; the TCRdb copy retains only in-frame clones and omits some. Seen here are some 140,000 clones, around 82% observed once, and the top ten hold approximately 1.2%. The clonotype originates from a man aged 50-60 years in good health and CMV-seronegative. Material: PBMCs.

The CDR3 DNA is TGTGCCAGCAGTAAGGGAACAGGGGCCATATATTTT. It is translated as CASSKGTGAIYF. The chain recombines TRBV6-5 with TRBJ1-3, with 7 nucleotides matching TRBD1. The CDR3 length is 12 residues. Unmatched junction bases numbered 6, after V lost 5 bases and J lost 11 bases. Germline V CDR1 and CDR2: MNHEY, SVGAGI.